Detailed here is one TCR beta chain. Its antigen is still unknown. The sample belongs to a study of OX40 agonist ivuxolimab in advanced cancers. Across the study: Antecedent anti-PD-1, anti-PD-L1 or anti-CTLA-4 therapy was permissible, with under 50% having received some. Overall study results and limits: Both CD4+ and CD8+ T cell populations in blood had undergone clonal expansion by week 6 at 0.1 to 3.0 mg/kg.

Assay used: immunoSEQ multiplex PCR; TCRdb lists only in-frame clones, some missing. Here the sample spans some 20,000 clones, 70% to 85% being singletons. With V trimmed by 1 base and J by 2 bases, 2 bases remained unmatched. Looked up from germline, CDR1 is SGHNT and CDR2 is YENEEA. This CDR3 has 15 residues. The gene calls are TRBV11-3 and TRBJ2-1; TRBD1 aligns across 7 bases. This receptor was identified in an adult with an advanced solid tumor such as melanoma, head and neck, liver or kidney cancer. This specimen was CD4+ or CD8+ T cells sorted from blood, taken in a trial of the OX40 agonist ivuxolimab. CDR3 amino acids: CASSLAGTAYNEQFF. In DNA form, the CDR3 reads TGTGCCAGCAGCTTAGCAGGGACAGCCTACAATGAGCAGTTCTTC.